This T cell receptor (beta chain) derives from a study of cytomegalovirus exposure and HLA in healthy donors. The study drew the donors from its approximately 110-subject validation cohort, separate from the approximately 700-subject first cohort. Concerning this clone itself: Its antigen is not identified.

General observations from the study: The authors listed approximately 160 TCR beta chains as cytomegalovirus-associated.

The protocol was immunoSEQ multiplex PCR, while the TCRdb copy is restricted to in-frame clones and leaves out a portion. This sample has almost 75,000 clones, with 70% to 90% found just once. What was sequenced was PBMCs. The origin of this receptor is a man aged 25-40 years in good health and CMV-seronegative.

The CDR3 DNA follows: TGCAGCGTTGGGGGGGGGACAGGGGCCTCTGTGGAGACCCAGTACTTC. Protein product: CSVGGGTGASVETQYF. The V call is TRBV29-1, the J call TRBJ2-5, with 10 bases matching TRBD1. The length of the CDR3 is 16 residues. The J segment lost 5 bases and the V segment lost 4 bases, leaving 13 bases of the junction unmatched. CDR1 SQVTM and CDR2 ANQGSEA come from the germline V gene.